Listed below are T cell receptor beta chains from one sample, sequenced in a study of shared clonotypes between healthy human individuals. Sequencing used immunoSEQ multiplex PCR; TCRdb keeps in-frame clones, though not all of them. Among about 690,000 clones listed, 80% to 95% were seen once. The sequencing input was memory CD8+ T cells from PBMCs. The receptors originated from a young man in good health. Some clones in this sample may be carry-over from other donors' samples. CDR3s include the opening cysteine and the closing phenylalanine or tryptophan. D genes are given only for firm matches. Clone size, where shown, is once, few, many, or a class for clones that have expanded.

J | V | size | length | D | CDR3 | DNA
TRBJ2-3 | TRBV5-6 | NA | 12 | NA | CASSRGTDTQYF | TGTGCCAGCAGCCGGGGCACAGATACGCAGTATTTT
TRBJ2-7 | TRBV27 | NA | 13 | NA | CASSQLSSYEQYF | TGTGCCAGCAGCCAGCTTAGCTCCTACGAGCAGTACTTC
TRBJ2-3 | TRBV9 | NA | 15 | TRBD1 | CASSAGQGATDTQYF | TGTGCCAGCAGCGCAGGACAGGGGGCGACAGATACGCAGTATTTT
TRBJ1-2 | TRBV28 | few | 9 | NA | CASGLEYTF | TGTGCCAGCGGACTGGAATACACCTTC
TRBJ1-4 | TRBV27 | NA | 16 | NA | CASSDAWGARDEKLFF | TGTGCCAGCAGTGACGCGTGGGGGGCCCGGGATGAAAAACTGTTTTTT
TRBJ1-1 | TRBV29-1 | NA | 11 | NA | CSVDLGPEAFF | TGCAGCGTTGATTTGGGGCCTGAAGCTTTCTTT
TRBJ1-1 | TRBV19 | NA | 14 | NA | CASSLVWGNTEAFF | TGTGCCAGTAGTTTGGTATGGGGGAACACTGAAGCTTTCTTT
TRBJ1-2 | TRBV11-2 | NA | 12 | NA | CASSFAKVGYTF | TGTGCCAGCAGCTTTGCGAAGGTTGGCTACACCTTC
TRBJ2-7 | TRBV7-7 | NA | 13 | NA | CASSPREAMEQYF | TGTGCCAGCAGCCCTAGGGAGGCGATGGAGCAGTACTTC
TRBJ2-1 | TRBV7-6 | NA | 18 | TRBD2 | CASSLAGTSGIVYNEQFF | TGTGCCAGCAGCTTAGCGGGGACTAGCGGGATAGTCTACAATGAGCAGTTCTTC
TRBJ2-1 | TRBV27 | NA | 14 | NA | CASSLLVELNEQFF | TGTGCCAGCAGTTTATTGGTAGAACTCAATGAGCAGTTCTTC
TRBJ1-5 | TRBV4-1 | few | 15 | NA | CASSQDRGQGQPQHF | TGCGCCAGCAGCCAAGACAGGGGCCAGGGTCAGCCCCAGCATTTT
TRBJ2-4 | TRBV28 | few | 16 | NA | CASSPLGDLAKNIQYF | TGTGCCAGCAGTCCGCTCGGGGACCTAGCCAAAAACATTCAGTACTTC
TRBJ2-1 | TRBV28 | NA | 16 | TRBD2 | CASSLNWEGRYNEQFF | TGTGCCAGCAGTTTAAATTGGGAGGGCCGCTACAATGAGCAGTTCTTC
TRBJ2-7 | TRBV4-1 | NA | 16 | TRBD1 | CASTPKPGQGIYEQYF | TGCGCCAGCACCCCCAAGCCGGGACAGGGGATCTACGAGCAGTACTTC
TRBJ2-7 | TRBV7-2 | NA | 12 | NA | CASSYTSYEQYF | TGTGCCAGCAGCTACACATCCTACGAGCAGTACTTC
TRBJ1-4 | TRBV2 | few | 11 | NA | CASSSDEKLFF | TGTGCCAGCAGTTCCGACGAAAAACTGTTTTTT
TRBJ2-1 | TRBV2 | NA | 16 | TRBD2 | CASSEGGGPSYNEQFF | TGTGCCAGCAGTGAAGGGGGAGGGCCCTCCTACAATGAGCAGTTCTTC
TRBJ2-7 | TRBV5-4 | few | 15 | NA | CASSQRHELAYEQYF | TGTGCCAGCAGTCAGAGACACGAACTAGCCTACGAGCAGTACTTC
TRBJ2-7 | TRBV29-1 | NA | 11 | NA | CSVLESYEQYF | TGCAGCGTACTAGAGTCCTACGAGCAGTACTTC
TRBJ2-1 | TRBV11-2 | NA | 17 | NA | CASSYPSQGGDYNEQFF | TGTGCCAGCAGCTACCCCAGCCAAGGAGGGGACTACAATGAGCAGTTCTTC
TRBJ2-7 | TRBV14 | NA | 14 | TRBD2 | CASSPGLAAYEQYF | TGTGCCAGCAGCCCGGGACTAGCAGCTTACGAGCAGTACTTC
TRBJ2-3 | TRBV28 | NA | 14 | TRBD2 | CASSLAGRTDTQYF | TGTGCCAGCAGCCTAGCGGGACGCACAGATACGCAGTATTTT
TRBJ2-7 | TRBV28 | NA | 13 | NA | CASSLPRGDEQYF | TGTGCCAGCAGTTTACCCAGAGGGGACGAGCAGTACTTC
TRBJ2-1 | TRBV5-1 | NA | 11 | NA | CASSSFNEQFF | TGCGCCAGCAGCTCGTTTAATGAGCAGTTCTTC
TRBJ2-7 | TRBV27 | NA | 13 | NA | CASSLTGRYEQYF | TGTGCCAGCAGCCTGACAGGGAGGTACGAGCAGTACTTC
TRBJ1-2 | TRBV6-1 | few | 15 | TRBD1 | CASSEGTGGAYGYTF | TGTGCCAGCAGTGAAGGGACAGGGGGCGCGTATGGCTACACCTTC
TRBJ2-1 | TRBV9 | NA | 16 | TRBD2 | CASSPARGGRYNEQFF | TGTGCCAGCAGCCCAGCTAGGGGAGGGCGTTACAATGAGCAGTTCTTC
TRBJ2-7 | TRBV7-3 | NA | 14 | NA | CASSLGPTQGPTHF | TGTGCCAGCAGCTTAGGCCCAACACAGGGACCTACCCACTTC
TRBJ2-5 | TRBV18 | NA | 13 | NA | CASSPSAVETQYF | TGTGCCAGCTCACCGAGCGCTGTAGAGACCCAGTACTTC
TRBJ1-4 | TRBV27 | NA | 14 | NA | CASSSVPGAEKLFF | TGTGCCAGCAGTTCCGTTCCGGGAGCTGAAAAACTGTTTTTT
TRBJ1-1 | TRBV27 | NA | 14 | NA | CASSSRTAHTEAFF | TGTGCCAGCAGTTCCCGGACAGCCCACACTGAAGCTTTCTTT
TRBJ1-1 | TRBV2 | NA | 10 | NA | CASSDPEAFF | TGTGCCAGCAGTGACCCTGAAGCTTTCTTT
TRBJ2-6 | TRBV27 | NA | 17 | NA | CASSPGQPFSGANVLTF | TGTGCCAGCAGTCCCGGACAGCCTTTCTCTGGGGCCAACGTCCTGACTTTC
TRBJ1-6 | TRBV9 | NA | 13 | NA | CASSVGGNSPLHF | TGTGCCAGCAGCGTTGGGGGAAATTCACCCCTCCACTTT
TRBJ1-1 | TRBV19 | NA | 13 | NA | CASKGGGNTEAFF | TGTGCCAGTAAAGGTGGGGGAAACACTGAAGCTTTCTTT
TRBJ2-5 | TRBV6-5 | once | 15 | NA | CASSYSLTGLETQYF | TGTGCCAGCAGTTACTCCTTGACAGGACTAGAGACCCAGTACTTC
TRBJ1-1 | TRBV12-5 | NA | 18 | TRBD1 | CASGFSYPTGYMNTEAFF | TGTGCTAGTGGTTTCTCGTACCCGACAGGGTACATGAACACTGAAGCTTTCTTT
TRBJ2-7 | TRBV29-1 | NA | 14 | TRBD1 | CSAMDRGIVYEQYF | TGCAGCGCCATGGACAGGGGAATCGTCTACGAGCAGTACTTC
TRBJ2-1 | TRBV7-9 | NA | 16 | TRBD2 | CASSLPGLAGTEEQFF | TGTGCCAGCAGCCTACCGGGACTAGCGGGCACTGAGGAGCAGTTCTTC
TRBJ1-1 | TRBV10-3 | NA | 14 | NA | CAISDRAMNTEAFF | TGTGCCATCAGTGACCGGGCCATGAACACTGAAGCTTTCTTT